This T cell receptor beta chain originates from a study of early T cells in non-severe SARS-CoV-2 infection. Study-level background: Alpha and beta chains were unpaired, from unsorted whole-blood bulk RNA. Study-wide findings and caveats: Private and CD4 specificities were missed by VDJdb matching, skewed to anti-spike CD8.

Individually, cDNA molecules had unique molecular identifiers attached to them. A single record per CDR3 protein comes from TCRdb applying MiXCR to the 5' RACE reads. In the table there are some 27,000 distinct CDR3 sequences, about 5.3% of which are singletons. Germline assignment: CDR1 MNHEY and CDR2 SMNVEV (reference sequence). Deletions cut 5 bases from V and 7 bases from J, with 12 bases between. The CDR3 totals 13 residues. This clonotype was detected ten times or more. Its target is unknown. The receptor comes from an adult who was a healthcare worker with PCR-confirmed SARS-CoV-2 infection or an uninfected control (not recorded which). The rearrangement links TRBV27 to TRBJ1-5, with a weak D call TRBD1 (5 bases). The sequencing input was whole blood. CDR3 protein: CASSERGDQPQHF. CDR3 nucleotides: TGTGCCAGCAGTGAGAGGGGAGACCAGCCCCAGCATTTT.